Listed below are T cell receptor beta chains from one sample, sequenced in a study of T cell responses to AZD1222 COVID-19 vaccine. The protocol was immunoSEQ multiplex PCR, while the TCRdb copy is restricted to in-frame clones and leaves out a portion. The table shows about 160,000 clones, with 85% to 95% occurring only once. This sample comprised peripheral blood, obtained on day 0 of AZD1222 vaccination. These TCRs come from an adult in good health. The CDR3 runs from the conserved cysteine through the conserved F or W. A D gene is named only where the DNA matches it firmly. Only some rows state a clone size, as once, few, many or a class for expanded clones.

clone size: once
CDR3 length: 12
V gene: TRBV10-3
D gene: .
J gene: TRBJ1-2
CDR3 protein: CAISERGFGYTF
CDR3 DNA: TGTGCCATCAGTGAGCGAGGGTTTGGCTACACCTTC

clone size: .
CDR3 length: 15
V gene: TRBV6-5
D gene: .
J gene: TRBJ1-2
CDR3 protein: CASSSGGRANYGYTF
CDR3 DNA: TGTGCCAGCAGTTCCGGGGGTAGGGCTAACTATGGCTACACCTTC

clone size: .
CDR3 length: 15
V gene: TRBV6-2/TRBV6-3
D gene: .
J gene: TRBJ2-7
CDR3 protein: CASSYVGLLRDEQYF
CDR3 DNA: TGTGCCAGCAGTTACGTGGGGTTACTTCGGGACGAGCAGTACTTC

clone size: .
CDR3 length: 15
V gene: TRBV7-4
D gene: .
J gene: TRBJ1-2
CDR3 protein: CASSLSSGIPCGYTF
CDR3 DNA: TGTGCCAGCAGCTTATCATCTGGGATTCCCTGTGGCTACACCTTC

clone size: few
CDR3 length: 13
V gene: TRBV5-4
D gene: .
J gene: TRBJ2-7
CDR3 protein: CASSVGDSYEQYF
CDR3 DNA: TGTGCCAGCAGCGTTGGTGACTCCTACGAGCAGTACTTC

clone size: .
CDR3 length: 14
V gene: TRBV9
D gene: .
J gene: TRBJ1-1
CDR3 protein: CASSVIPLLTEAFF
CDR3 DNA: TGTGCCAGCAGCGTTATCCCCCTGCTAACTGAAGCTTTCTTT

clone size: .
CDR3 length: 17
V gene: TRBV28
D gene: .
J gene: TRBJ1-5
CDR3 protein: CASSSISNFYSNQPQHF
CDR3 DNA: TGTGCCAGCAGTTCAATTTCGAACTTTTATAGCAATCAGCCCCAGCATTTT

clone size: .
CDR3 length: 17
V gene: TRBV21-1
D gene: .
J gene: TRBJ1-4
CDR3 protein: CASRDTIATMHNEKLFF
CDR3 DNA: TGTGCCAGCAGAGATACTATAGCTACAATGCATAATGAAAAACTGTTTTTT

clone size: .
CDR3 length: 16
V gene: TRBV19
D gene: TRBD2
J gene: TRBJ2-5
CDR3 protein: CASSKLAGGFEETQYF
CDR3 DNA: TGTGCCAGTAGTAAGCTAGCGGGAGGGTTTGAAGAGACCCAGTACTTC

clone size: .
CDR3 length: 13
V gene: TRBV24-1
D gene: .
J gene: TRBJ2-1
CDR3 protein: CATSSSTRSGKFF
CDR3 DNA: TGTGCCACCAGCTCCTCGACCCGATCGGGAAAGTTCTTC

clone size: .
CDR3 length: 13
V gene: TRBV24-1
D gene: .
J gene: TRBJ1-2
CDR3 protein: CATSDFTGYGYTF
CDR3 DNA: TGTGCCACCAGTGATTTCACGGGCTATGGCTACACCTTC

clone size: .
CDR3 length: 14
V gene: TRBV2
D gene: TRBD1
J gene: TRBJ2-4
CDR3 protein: CASRARQGLVIQYF
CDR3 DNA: TGTGCCAGCAGGGCTAGACAGGGTTTGGTCATTCAGTACTTC

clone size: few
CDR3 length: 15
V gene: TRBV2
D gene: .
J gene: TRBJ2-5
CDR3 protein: CASNLVSSGQETQYF
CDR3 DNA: TGTGCCAGCAACTTGGTTTCGAGCGGCCAAGAGACCCAGTACTTC

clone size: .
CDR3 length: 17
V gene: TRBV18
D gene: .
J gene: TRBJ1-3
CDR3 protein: CASSRVKGTISGNTIYF
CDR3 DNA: TGTGCCAGCTCGCGGGTTAAAGGGACGATCTCTGGAAACACCATATATTTT

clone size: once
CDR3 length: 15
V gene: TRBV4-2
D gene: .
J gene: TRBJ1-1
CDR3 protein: CASSQEDRGVAEAFF
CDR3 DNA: TGTGCCAGCAGCCAAGAAGATAGGGGGGTTGCTGAAGCTTTCTTT

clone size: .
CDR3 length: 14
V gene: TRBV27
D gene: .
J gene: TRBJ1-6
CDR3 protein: CASSLYSGFNDLHF
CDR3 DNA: TGTGCCAGCAGTTTGTATTCAGGTTTTAACGACCTCCACTTT

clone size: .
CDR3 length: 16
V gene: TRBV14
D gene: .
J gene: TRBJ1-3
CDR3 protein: CASSLRRPYFLETIYF
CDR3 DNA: TGTGCCAGCAGCCTTCGTCGGCCCTATTTCCTCGAGACCATATATTTT

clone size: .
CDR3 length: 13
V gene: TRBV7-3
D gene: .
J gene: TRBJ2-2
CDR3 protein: CASSSRYTGELFF
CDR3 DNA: TGTGCCAGCAGCTCACGCTACACCGGGGAGCTGTTTTTT

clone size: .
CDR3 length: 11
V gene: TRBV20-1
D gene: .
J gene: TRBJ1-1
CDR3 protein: CSEVEWTEAFF
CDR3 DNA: TGCAGTGAGGTAGAGTGGACGGAAGCTTTCTTT

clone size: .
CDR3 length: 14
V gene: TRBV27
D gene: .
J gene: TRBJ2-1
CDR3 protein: CASSFPGDTHEQFF
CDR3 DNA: TGTGCCAGCAGTTTTCCGGGAGATACCCATGAGCAGTTCTTC

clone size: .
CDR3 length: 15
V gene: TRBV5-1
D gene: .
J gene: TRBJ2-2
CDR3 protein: CASSPRTGNTGELFF
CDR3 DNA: TGCGCCAGCAGCCCACGGACGGGGAACACCGGGGAGCTGTTTTTT

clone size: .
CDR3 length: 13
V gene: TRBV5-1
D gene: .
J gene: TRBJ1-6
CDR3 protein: CASSSQGDSPLHF
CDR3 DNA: TGCGCCAGCAGCTCACAGGGCGATTCACCCCTCCACTTT

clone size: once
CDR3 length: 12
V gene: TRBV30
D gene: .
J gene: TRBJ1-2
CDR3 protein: CAWSPEGRGYTF
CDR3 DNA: TGTGCCTGGAGCCCAGAGGGACGTGGCTACACCTTC

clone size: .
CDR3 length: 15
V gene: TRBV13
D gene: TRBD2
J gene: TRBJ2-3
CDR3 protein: CASSFRTSAADTQYF
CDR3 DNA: TGTGCCAGCAGCTTTAGGACTAGCGCGGCAGATACGCAGTATTTT

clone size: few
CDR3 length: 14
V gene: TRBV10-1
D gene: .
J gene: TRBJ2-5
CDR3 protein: CASSDAGFQETQYF
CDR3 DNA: TGCGCCAGCAGTGATGCGGGGTTTCAAGAGACCCAGTACTTC

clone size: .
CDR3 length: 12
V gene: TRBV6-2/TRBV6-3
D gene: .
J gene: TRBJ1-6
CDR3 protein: CASSVTQLPLHF
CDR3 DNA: TGTGCCAGCAGCGTAACACAATTACCCCTCCACTTT

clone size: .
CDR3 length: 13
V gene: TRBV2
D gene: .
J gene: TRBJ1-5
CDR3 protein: CASTGDLNQPQHF
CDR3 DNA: TGTGCCAGCACCGGCGACTTAAATCAGCCCCAGCATTTT

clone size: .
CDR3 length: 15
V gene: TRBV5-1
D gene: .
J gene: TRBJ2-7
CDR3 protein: CASSFPRGAEGEQYF
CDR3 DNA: TGCGCCAGCAGCTTCCCCCGGGGGGCCGAGGGCGAGCAGTACTTC

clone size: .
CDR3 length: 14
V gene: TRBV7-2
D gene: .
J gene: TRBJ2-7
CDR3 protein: CASSFRTESYEQYF
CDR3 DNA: TGTGCCAGCAGCTTCCGGACAGAATCCTACGAGCAGTACTTC

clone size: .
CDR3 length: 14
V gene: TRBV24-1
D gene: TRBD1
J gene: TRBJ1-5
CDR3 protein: CAAQRQGNNQPQHF
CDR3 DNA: TGTGCCGCCCAACGACAGGGCAACAATCAGCCCCAGCATTTT

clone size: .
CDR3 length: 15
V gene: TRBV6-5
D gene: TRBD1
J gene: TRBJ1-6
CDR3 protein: CASRNRRQGNSPLHF
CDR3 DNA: TGTGCCAGCAGAAACCGTCGACAGGGGAATTCACCCCTCCACTTT

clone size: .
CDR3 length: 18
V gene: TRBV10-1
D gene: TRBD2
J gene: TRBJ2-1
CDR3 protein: CASSDRESSGRWDNEQFF
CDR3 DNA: TGCGCCAGCAGTGACCGAGAGTCTAGCGGGAGGTGGGACAATGAGCAGTTCTTC

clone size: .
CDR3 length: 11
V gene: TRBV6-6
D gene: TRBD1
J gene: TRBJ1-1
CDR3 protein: CASSPGQGPFF
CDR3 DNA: TGTGCCAGCAGCCCGGGACAGGGACCTTTCTTT

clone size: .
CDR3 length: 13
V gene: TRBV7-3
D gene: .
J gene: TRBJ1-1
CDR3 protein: CASSLEGNTEAFF
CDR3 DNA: TGTGCCAGCAGCTTAGAGGGGAACACTGAAGCTTTCTTT

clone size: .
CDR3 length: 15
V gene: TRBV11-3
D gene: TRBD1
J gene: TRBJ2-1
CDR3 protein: CASSLEGTGRDEQFF
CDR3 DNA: TGTGCCAGCAGCTTAGAAGGGACAGGGAGGGATGAGCAGTTCTTC

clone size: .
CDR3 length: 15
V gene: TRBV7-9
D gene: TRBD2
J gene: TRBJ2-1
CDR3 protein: CASSSGSGRANEQFF
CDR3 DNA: TGTGCCAGCAGCTCAGGGAGCGGGAGGGCCAATGAGCAGTTCTTC

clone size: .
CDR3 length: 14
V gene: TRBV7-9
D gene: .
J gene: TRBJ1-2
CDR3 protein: CASSLGWGPYGYTF
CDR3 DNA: TGTGCCAGCAGCTTAGGATGGGGCCCCTATGGCTACACCTTC

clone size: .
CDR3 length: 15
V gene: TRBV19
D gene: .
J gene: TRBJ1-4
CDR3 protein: CASSGGQAPNEKLFF
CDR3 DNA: TGTGCCAGTAGTGGGGGCCAGGCTCCTAATGAAAAACTGTTTTTT

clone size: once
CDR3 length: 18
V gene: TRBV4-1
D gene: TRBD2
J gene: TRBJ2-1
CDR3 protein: CASSQERSGRALENEQFF
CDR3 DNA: TGCGCCAGCAGCCAGGAACGCAGCGGGAGGGCCCTCGAGAATGAGCAGTTCTTC

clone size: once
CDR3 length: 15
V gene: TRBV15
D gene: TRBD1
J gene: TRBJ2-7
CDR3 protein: CATNGPRDRESEQYF
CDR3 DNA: TGTGCCACGAACGGCCCCCGGGACAGGGAGAGCGAGCAGTACTTC

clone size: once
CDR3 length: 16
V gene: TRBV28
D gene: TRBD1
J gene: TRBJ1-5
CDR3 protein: CASSQGRTGSLQPQHF
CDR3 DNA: TGTGCCAGCAGCCAAGGTCGGACAGGTTCATTACAGCCCCAGCATTTT

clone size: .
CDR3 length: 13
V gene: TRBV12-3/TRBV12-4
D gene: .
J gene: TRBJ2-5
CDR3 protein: CASNTGIQETQYF
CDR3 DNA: TGTGCCAGCAACACAGGGATCCAAGAGACCCAGTACTTC

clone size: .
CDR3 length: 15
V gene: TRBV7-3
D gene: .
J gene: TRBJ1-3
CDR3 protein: CASSLSSSAGNTIYF
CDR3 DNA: TGTGCCAGCAGCTTATCTTCGTCGGCTGGAAACACCATATATTTT

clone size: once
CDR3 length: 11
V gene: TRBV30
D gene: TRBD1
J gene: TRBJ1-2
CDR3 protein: CAWGDRGGYTF
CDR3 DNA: TGTGCCTGGGGTGACAGGGGCGGCTACACCTTC

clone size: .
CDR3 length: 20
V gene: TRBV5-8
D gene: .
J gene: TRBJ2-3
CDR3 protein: CASSSTRDRSGTYYTDTQYF
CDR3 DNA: TGTGCCAGCAGCTCCACCCGGGACAGAAGCGGGACTTACTACACAGATACGCAGTATTTT

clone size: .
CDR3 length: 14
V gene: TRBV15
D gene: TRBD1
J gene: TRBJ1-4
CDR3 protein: CATSAQGAGEKLFF
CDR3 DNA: TGTGCCACCAGCGCCCAGGGGGCAGGTGAAAAACTGTTTTTT

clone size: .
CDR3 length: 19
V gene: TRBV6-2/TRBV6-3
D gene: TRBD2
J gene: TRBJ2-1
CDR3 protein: CASSYRASGRFSSYNEQFF
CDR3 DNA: TGTGCCAGCAGTTACCGGGCTAGCGGGAGGTTTAGCTCCTACAATGAGCAGTTCTTC

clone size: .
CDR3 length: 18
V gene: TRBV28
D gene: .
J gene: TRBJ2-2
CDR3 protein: CATRPETGVSGSTGELFF
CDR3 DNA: TGTGCCACCCGCCCAGAGACAGGGGTTAGCGGGAGCACCGGGGAGCTGTTTTTT

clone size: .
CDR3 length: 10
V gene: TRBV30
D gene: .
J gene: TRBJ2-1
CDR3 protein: CAWIGEEQFF
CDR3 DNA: TGTGCCTGGATTGGGGAGGAGCAGTTCTTC

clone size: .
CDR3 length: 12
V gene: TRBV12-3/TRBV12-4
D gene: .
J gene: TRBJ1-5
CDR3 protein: CASSQGYQPQHF
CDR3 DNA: TGTGCCAGCAGTCAGGGGTATCAGCCCCAGCATTTT

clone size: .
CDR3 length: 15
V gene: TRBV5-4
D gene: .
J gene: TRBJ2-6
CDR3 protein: CASNLVGAGANVLTF
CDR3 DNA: TGTGCCAGCAACCTGGTTGGGGCTGGGGCCAACGTCCTGACTTTC

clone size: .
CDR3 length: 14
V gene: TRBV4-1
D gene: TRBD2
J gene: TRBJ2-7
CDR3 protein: CASSILAEDYEQYF
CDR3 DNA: TGCGCCAGCAGCATCCTAGCGGAGGATTACGAGCAGTACTTC

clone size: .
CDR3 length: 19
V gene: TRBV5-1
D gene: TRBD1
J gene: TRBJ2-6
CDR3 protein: CASSSRGVTGASGANVLTF
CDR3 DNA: TGCGCCAGCAGCTCACGAGGGGTTACAGGGGCCTCTGGGGCCAACGTCCTGACTTTC